This T cell receptor beta chain derives from a study of T cell responses to AZD1222 COVID-19 vaccine. Findings of the study overall: The repertoires were collected only after the peak T cell response.

Generated by immunoSEQ multiplex PCR, the TCRdb table keeps only in-frame clones and is missing some. The repertoire holds 95,000 to 130,000 clones, almost 90% seen once, with approximately 10% in the top ten. As regards this clone: Its antigen is unidentified.

Germline CDR1 LNHDA, CDR2 SQIVND (reference sequence). The CDR3 runs to 15 residues. V shed 3 bases and J shed 6 bases, with 17 bases lying between them. The receptor's source is an adult in good health. V is TRBV19 and J is TRBJ1-2; a possible D gene is TRBD1 (5 bases). The sample consisted of peripheral blood, taken on day 0 of AZD1222 vaccination. The DNA of the CDR3 is TGTGCCAGTAGTATTGGGGCCATGGTAATAGATGGCTACACCTTC. Protein product: CASSIGAMVIDGYTF.